This T cell receptor beta chain derives from a study of T-cell memory formation after mild COVID-19. TCRdb itself ran the 5' RACE reads through MiXCR, one entry per CDR3 protein. The data contain tens of thousands of distinct CDR3 sequences, 6% to 9.5% of them singletons. CDR3 length: 15 amino acids. Trimming removed 0 bases from V and 7 bases from J, with 13 bases in between. Per the germline V gene, CDR1 is PRHDT and CDR2 is FYEKMQ (reference sequence). The TCR was taken from an adult woman who had mild COVID-19 (a few samples of this study predate the infection). Cell type and time point are not known. Sequencing used PBMCs or a T cell subset sorted from them (not recorded which). J is TRBJ2-1 and V is TRBV13; TRBD1 is a possible D gene (6 bases). CDR3 sequence: CASSLGTGQRNEQFF. CDR3 coding DNA: TGTGCCAGCAGCTTAGGCACGGGACAAAGGAATGAGCAGTTCTTC.